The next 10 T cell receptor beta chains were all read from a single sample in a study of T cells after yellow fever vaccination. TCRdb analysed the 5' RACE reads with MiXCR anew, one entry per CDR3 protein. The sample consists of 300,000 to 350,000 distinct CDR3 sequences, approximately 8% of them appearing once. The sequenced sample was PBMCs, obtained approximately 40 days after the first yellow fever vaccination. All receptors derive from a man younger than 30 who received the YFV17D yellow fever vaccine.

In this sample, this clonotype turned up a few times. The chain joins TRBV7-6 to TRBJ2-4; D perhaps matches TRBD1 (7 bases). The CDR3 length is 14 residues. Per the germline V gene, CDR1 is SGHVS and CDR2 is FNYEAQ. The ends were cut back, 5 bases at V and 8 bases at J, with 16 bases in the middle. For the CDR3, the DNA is TGTGCCAGCAGCATGACAGGGTGGGGGGACATTCAGTACTTC. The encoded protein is CASSMTGWGDIQYF.

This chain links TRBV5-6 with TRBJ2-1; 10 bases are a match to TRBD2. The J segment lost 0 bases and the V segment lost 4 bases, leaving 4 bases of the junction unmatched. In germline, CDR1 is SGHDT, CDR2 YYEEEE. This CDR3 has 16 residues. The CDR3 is CASSLLAGRSYNEQFF. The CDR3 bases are TGTGCCAGCAGCCTACTAGCGGGACGCTCCTACAATGAGCAGTTCTTC.

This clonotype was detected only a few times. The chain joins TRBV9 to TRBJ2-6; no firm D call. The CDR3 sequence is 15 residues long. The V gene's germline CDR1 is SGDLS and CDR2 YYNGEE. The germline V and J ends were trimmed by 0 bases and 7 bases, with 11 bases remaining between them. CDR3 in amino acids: CASSVGQAGANVLTF. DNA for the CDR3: TGTGCCAGCAGCGTAGGGCAGGCAGGCGCCAACGTCCTGACTTTC.

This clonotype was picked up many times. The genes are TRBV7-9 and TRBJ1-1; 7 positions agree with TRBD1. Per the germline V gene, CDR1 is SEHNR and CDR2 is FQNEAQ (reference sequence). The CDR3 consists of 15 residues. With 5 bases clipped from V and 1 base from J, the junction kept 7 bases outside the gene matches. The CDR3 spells CASSEPWDRNTEAFF. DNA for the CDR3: TGTGCCAGCAGCGAACCCTGGGACAGGAACACTGAAGCTTTCTTT.

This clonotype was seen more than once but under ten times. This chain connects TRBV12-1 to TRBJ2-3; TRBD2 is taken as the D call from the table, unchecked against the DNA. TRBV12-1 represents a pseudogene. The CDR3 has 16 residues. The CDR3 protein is CASSCRLAGPTRTQYF. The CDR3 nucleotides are TGTGCCAGCAGCTGCCGCCTAGCGGGGCCCACCCGGACGCAGTATTTT.

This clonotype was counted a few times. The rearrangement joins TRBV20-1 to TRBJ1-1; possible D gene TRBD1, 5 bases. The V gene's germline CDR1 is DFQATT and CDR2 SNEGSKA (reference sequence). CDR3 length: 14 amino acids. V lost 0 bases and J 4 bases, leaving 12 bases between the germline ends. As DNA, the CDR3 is TGCAGTGCTAGAGATTATCGGGGCGGCACTGAAGCTTTCTTT. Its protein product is CSARDYRGGTEAFF.

The CDR3 DNA reads as TGTGCCAGCCGAACAGGGGTTAGCACAGATACGCAGTATTTT. Translating gives CASRTGVSTDTQYF. V usage is TRBV12-3 or TRBV12-4 and J usage is TRBJ2-3; 7 bases agree with TRBD1. V gave up 8 bases and J gave up 0 bases; unmatched junction bases: 5. This CDR3 has 14 amino acids.

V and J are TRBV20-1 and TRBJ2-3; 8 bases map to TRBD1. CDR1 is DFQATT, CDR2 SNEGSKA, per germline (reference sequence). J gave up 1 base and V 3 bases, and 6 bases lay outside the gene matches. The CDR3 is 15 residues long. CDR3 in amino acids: CSASRQGTGTDTQYF. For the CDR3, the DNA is TGCAGTGCTAGCCGACAGGGGACAGGCACAGATACGCAGTATTTT.

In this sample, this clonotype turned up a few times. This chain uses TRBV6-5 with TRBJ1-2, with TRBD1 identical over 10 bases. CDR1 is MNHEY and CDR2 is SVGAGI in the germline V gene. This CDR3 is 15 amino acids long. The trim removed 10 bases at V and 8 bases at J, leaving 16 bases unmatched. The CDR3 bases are TGTGCCACAGAAAAAGGGACAGGGGTTCGTTACGGCTACACCTTC. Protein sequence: CATEKGTGVRYGYTF.

Here the CDR3 DNA reads TGTGCCAGCACCGTAGCGGGGGGCCAAGAGACCCAGTACTTC. Its translation is CASTVAGGQETQYF. The chain combines TRBV28 with TRBJ2-5; 10 bases match TRBD2. Germline-derived CDR1 and CDR2 are MDHEN and SYDVKM. The CDR3 has 14 residues. V lost 7 bases, J lost 1 base, and 3 bases stayed unmatched. Full variable domain (rest looked up from reference TRBV28 and TRBJ2-5): DVKVTQSSRYLVKRTGEKVFLECVQDMDHENMFWYRQDPGLGLRLIYFSYDVKMKEKGDIPEGYSVSREKKERFSLILESASTNQTSMYLCASTVAGGQETQYFGPGTRLLVL.